This record looks at one T cell receptor beta chain sequence and its context. Germline loops: CDR1 LGHNA, CDR2 YNFKEQ. The CDR3 length is 15 residues. V shed 4 bases and J 4 bases; nucleotides not matched to a gene: 7. This sample was included in a study of human T cells and chemical hapten exposure. The time point: pre-sensitization, week 0. Indicated treatment: therapeutic diphenylcyclopropenone sensitization with weekly scalp DPC. Individual cDNA molecules in this library carried unique molecular identifiers. Per the original methods: Across samples, TCR counts had a median of roughly 96,000 and ranged from about 20,000 to 690,600. From the RACE reads, TCRdb called clonotypes with MiXCR, one entry per CDR3 protein. The V and J calls reflect TCRdb's pipeline rather than the authors' work. Of 40,000 or so distinct CDR3 sequences in the sample, over 9.5% were seen once.

This sequence joins TRBV4-2 and TRBJ1-1; 9 bases are shared with TRBD1. Specimen: whole blood, collected in connection with sensitization to the hapten diphenylcyclopropenone (DPC). The origin of this receptor is a young man with alopecia areata. Some clones in this sample may be carry-over from other donors' samples. DNA of the CDR3: TGTGCCAGCAGCCCTGTGGGACAGGGTACCACTGAAGCTTTCTTT. This translates into CASSPVGQGTTEAFF.